A few counts support the clone carrying this T cell receptor beta chain. Its antigen is as yet unknown. The sample belongs to a study of cytomegalovirus exposure and HLA in healthy donors. The study's findings and limits: Certain indistinguishable V segments, among them TRBV6-2 and TRBV6-3, were excluded. For TCR beta chains, V- and J-gene trimming was later linked to a missense DCLRE1C variant.

The germline gives CDR1 SGHRS, CDR2 YFSETQ. The CDR3 runs 16 residues. V shed 1 base and J shed 5 bases, with 16 bases lying between them. PCR primers comprised 60 Vbeta and 13 Jbeta primers. TCRdb keeps only in-frame clones here, not all; method: immunoSEQ multiplex PCR. The profile shows approximately 150,000 clones, approximately 81% of them singletons. The chain carries TRBV5-1 and TRBJ2-1; a weak D match, TRBD2 (6 bases). The material sequenced was PBMCs. The TCR was taken from a man younger than 40 in good health and CMV-seronegative. The CDR3 coding sequence is TGCGCCAGCAGCTTGACATTGGGAGGAGGTAACAATGAGCAGTTCTTC. Its translation: CASSLTLGGGNNEQFF.